This entry is about one TCR beta chain. This record comes from a study of cytomegalovirus exposure and HLA in healthy donors. Here immunoSEQ multiplex PCR was the method, and the copy in TCRdb shows in-frame clones only, minus some. The table includes about 330,000 clones, about nine tenths detected once. The germline V gene has CDR1 GTSNPN and CDR2 SVGIG (reference sequence). The trim removed 3 bases at V and 0 bases at J, leaving 5 bases unmatched. The CDR3 extends over 17 amino acids. This TCR was recovered from a woman between 18 and 29 years old in good health and CMV-seronegative. Sequenced material: PBMCs. J is TRBJ2-6 and V is TRBV30; 10 nucleotides align to TRBD1. The CDR3 region is CAWSSGTGVSGANVLTF. The DNA of the CDR3 is TGTGCCTGGAGCTCCGGGACAGGGGTCTCTGGGGCCAACGTCCTGACTTTC.